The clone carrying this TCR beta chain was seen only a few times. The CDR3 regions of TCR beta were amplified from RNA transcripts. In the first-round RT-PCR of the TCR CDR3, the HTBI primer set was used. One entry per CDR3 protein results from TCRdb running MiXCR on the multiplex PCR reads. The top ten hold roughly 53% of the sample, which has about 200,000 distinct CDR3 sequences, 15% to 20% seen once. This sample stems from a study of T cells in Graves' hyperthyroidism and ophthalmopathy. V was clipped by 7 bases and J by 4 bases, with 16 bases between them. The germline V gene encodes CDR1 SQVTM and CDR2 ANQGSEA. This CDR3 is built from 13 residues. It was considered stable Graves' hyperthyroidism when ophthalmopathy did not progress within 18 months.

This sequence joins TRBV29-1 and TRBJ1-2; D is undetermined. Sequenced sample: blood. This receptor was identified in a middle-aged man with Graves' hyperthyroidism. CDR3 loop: CSGELRSAYGYTF. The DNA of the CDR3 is TGCAGCGGGGAATTGCGGTCGGCCTATGGCTACACCTTC.